This entry concerns a single T cell receptor (beta chain). Its antigen is still unknown. Each donor was nominally healthy when sampled (though unrecorded immune exposures were likely). These data belong to a study of cytomegalovirus exposure and HLA in healthy donors. Findings and caveats of the study: Trimming of TCR beta V- and J-genes showed a link, identified in a later analysis, to a missense DCLRE1C variant.

The PCR employed 60 Vbeta primers together with 13 Jbeta primers. Assay used: immunoSEQ multiplex PCR; TCRdb lists only in-frame clones, some missing. The sample shows 240,000 or so clones, 82% of them seen only once. CDR1 and CDR2 (germline): SGHVS, FNYEAQ. V was shortened by 3 bases and J by 2 bases, with 25 bases between the two germline ends. This CDR3 region has 19 residues. V gene TRBV7-6 combines with J gene TRBJ1-2; D is perhaps TRBD1 (5 bases). This clonotype was sampled from a woman between 40 and 55 years old in good health and CMV-seropositive. Sample: PBMCs. CDR3 protein: CASSFYHSGPHRDNYGYTF. The CDR3 region has the DNA TGTGCCAGCAGCTTTTACCATAGCGGCCCCCATAGGGACAACTATGGCTACACCTTC.